The sequence of this T cell receptor beta chain was determined in a study of shared clonotypes between healthy human individuals. Roughly 33,000 T cell genomes, or 200 ng DNA, went into the sorted-subset replicate PCRs. Profiling relied on immunoSEQ multiplex PCR, and the TCRdb table lists in-frame clones only, not all of them. The sample records around 990,000 clones, approximately 80% being singletons. Regarding the study as a whole: Clonotypes shared by all four donors outscored non-shared clonotypes in generation probability. A handful of donors showed sharing of around 5% of naive CD4 clonotypes.

Nashville, Tennessee was home to all donors, each a Caucasian adult. This CDR3 is 14 amino acids long. The germline V and J ends were trimmed by 5 bases and 1 base, with 11 bases remaining between them. In germline, CDR1 is MNHNY, CDR2 SVGAGI (reference sequence). Points on this clone: The antigen is undetermined.

V gene TRBV6-6 combines with J gene TRBJ1-1; D not resolved. The specimen sequenced was memory CD4+ T cells from PBMCs. The subset was: CD45RA-negative fraction. The TCR comes from a man between 18 and 29 years old in good health. Some clones in this sample may be carry-over from other donors' samples. CDR3 residues: CASSRQETNTEAFF. For the CDR3, the DNA is TGTGCCAGCAGTCGGCAGGAGACGAACACTGAAGCTTTCTTT.